The clone carrying this T cell receptor beta chain was detected a few times. Its antigen is currently unknown. The PCR used 60 Vbeta and 13 Jbeta primers. Sequenced by immunoSEQ multiplex PCR; TCRdb stores in-frame clones only, minus some. Of about 130,000 clones listed, about 11% are singletons. The sample originates from a study of cytomegalovirus exposure and HLA in healthy donors. Findings of the study overall: Association of fewer than 20,000 TCR beta sequences with HLA alleles was found at 0.05 false discovery rate in a later analysis.

This sequence originates from a woman between 18 and 29 years old in good health and CMV-seropositive. Sequencing was performed on PBMCs.

The CDR3 nucleotides are TGTGCCAGCAGCCGATTTAGGACAGGGAGGGGTCGGACCCCCTACGAGCAGTACTTC. It translates to CASSRFRTGRGRTPYEQYF. This sequence joins TRBV7-6 and TRBJ2-7, with D possibly being TRBD1 (8 bases). The germline V gene has CDR1 SGHVS and CDR2 FNYEAQ. This CDR3 has 19 amino acids. V was pared by 5 bases and J by 2 bases, with 28 bases between.